Described below is a single TCR beta chain sequence and its context. The sample is drawn from a study of patients and donors after allogeneic stem cell transplantation. CDR3 size: 15 residues. The germline gives CDR1 MNHEY, CDR2 SVGAGI. With 3 bases removed from V and 4 bases from J, the gap between germline ends came to 15 bases. Each CDR3 protein gets one entry after TCRdb re-called the RT-PCR reads with MiXCR. The data hold 410,000 or so distinct CDR3 sequences, with 16% observed a single time. Sequencing was done on a sample of blood, either unsorted or a sorted T cell fraction (not recorded which). The V gene is TRBV6-5, the J gene TRBJ1-1; TRBD1 might be the D (5 bases). The source is a human donor who was either an allogeneic HSCT recipient or a stem cell or donor lymphocyte infusion donor (not recorded which). It is not recorded whose cells these are; they may come from a transplant donor. CDR3 sequence (DNA): TGTGCCAGCAGTTATCGGTGGGGGTTTGGCACTGAAGCTTTCTTT. Amino acids: CASSYRWGFGTEAFF.